The present T cell receptor beta chain was sequenced within a study of a mutant IDH1 vaccine in newly diagnosed glioma. Study-level background: Treated patients were roughly 62% male, roughly 40% female, mean age 40.4 years.

Trimming took 6 bases from V and 0 from J; bases not matched to a gene: 2. CDR1 and CDR2 from the germline V gene are MGHDK and SYGVNS. The CDR3 spans 14 residues. Stated time point: week 35, safety follow-up. The study gave 300 ug of mutant IDH1 20-mer peptide per vaccine dose, with topical imiquimod. This clone was recorded once. Its antigen remains unidentified. TCRdb's copy holds only in-frame clones and misses some; the assay was immunoSEQ multiplex PCR. The data show fewer than 35,000 clones, roughly 75% seen once. The source material was PBMCs, sampled from a glioma patient whose treatment included an IDH1 peptide vaccine. The clonotype comes from a woman between 35 and 50 years old with glioma. The chain uses TRBV25-1 and TRBJ1-1; 9 bases align to TRBD1. The CDR3, as DNA: TGTGCCAGCAGGGGGACAGGGATGAACACTGAAGCTTTCTTT. Protein: CASRGTGMNTEAFF.